A single sample is the source of the 6 T cell receptor beta chains below, sequenced in a study of blood T cell repertoires in COVID-19 (dated by TCRdb to 2019 to 2021). The library was made by the immunoSEQ multiplex PCR assay. The clones in this table, taken by TCRdb from immuneACCESS, are in-frame only. Not every clone is retained; where verified, under half of the shortfall comes from an unresolved V gene, and the cause of the rest is unknown. The sample data list about 310,000 clones, and approximately 89% of these were observed just once. Of the sample, 9.5% is held by the ten largest clones. The sequenced material came from PBMCs or T cells enriched from blood (not recorded which). The receptors here all came from a woman aged 40 to 55 who had recovered from COVID-19.

This clone has just a few counts. V usage is TRBV5-1 and J usage is TRBJ1-6; D remains ambiguous. V was pared by 4 bases and J by 4 bases, with 9 bases between. This CDR3 has 14 amino acids. CDR1 SGHRS and CDR2 YFSETQ come from the germline V gene. The CDR3 sequence: CASSVDTYNSPLHF. The CDR3, as DNA: TGCGCCAGCAGCGTTGACACATATAATTCACCCCTCCACTTT.

The chain has TRBV10-2 and TRBJ1-5, with D perhaps TRBD1 (6 bases). The germline V and J ends were trimmed by 2 bases and 1 base, with 6 bases remaining between them. Germline-derived CDR1 and CDR2 are WSHSY and SAAADI. The CDR3 is 14 residues long. The CDR3 DNA sequence: TGCGCCAGCAGTGAGGGACAGAGCAATCAGCCCCAGCATTTT. This gives the protein CASSEGQSNQPQHF.

The genes are TRBV7-9 and TRBJ1-2; 8 nucleotides line up with TRBD1. The CDR3 consists of 14 residues. CDR1 SEHNR and CDR2 FQNEAQ come from the germline V gene (reference sequence). J lost 8 bases, V lost 1 base, and 6 bases had no gene match. Here the CDR3 reads CASSLGQGARGYTF. CDR3 bases: TGTGCCAGCAGCTTAGGGCAGGGGGCGCGGGGCTACACCTTC.

This clone is a singleton in its sample. The chain employs TRBV5-4 and TRBJ2-1, with a weak D call TRBD1 (5 bases). Germline CDR1 reads SGHNT; CDR2 reads YYREEE (reference sequence). Between the trimmed V and J ends, which lost 4 bases and 0 bases, there was a span of 20 bases. The CDR3 extends over 18 amino acids. The CDR3 sequence is CASSQDRRVLGSYNEQFF. CDR3 DNA sequence: TGTGCCAGCAGCCAAGACCGCAGGGTCCTGGGCTCCTACAATGAGCAGTTCTTC.

The chain links TRBV7-2 to TRBJ1-3, with unresolved D. Trimming removed 1 base from V and 0 bases from J, with 10 bases in between. Germline assignment: CDR1 SGHTA and CDR2 FQGNSA. This CDR3 has 16 residues. The CDR3 bases are TGTGCCAGCAGCTTAGGGGTAGCTACCTCTGGAAACACCATATATTTT. This encodes CASSLGVATSGNTIYF.

The chain uses TRBV18 and TRBJ1-4; D possibly corresponds to TRBD1 (5 bases). CDR1 and CDR2 from the germline V gene are KGHSH and LQKENI. Between the trimmed V and J ends, which lost 5 bases and 8 bases, there was a span of 21 bases. CDR3 length equals 16 residues. CDR3 sequence reads: CASSSTYPGEEEKLFF. CDR3 nucleotides: TGTGCCAGCTCATCCACTTATCCGGGGGAGGAAGAAAAACTGTTTTTT.